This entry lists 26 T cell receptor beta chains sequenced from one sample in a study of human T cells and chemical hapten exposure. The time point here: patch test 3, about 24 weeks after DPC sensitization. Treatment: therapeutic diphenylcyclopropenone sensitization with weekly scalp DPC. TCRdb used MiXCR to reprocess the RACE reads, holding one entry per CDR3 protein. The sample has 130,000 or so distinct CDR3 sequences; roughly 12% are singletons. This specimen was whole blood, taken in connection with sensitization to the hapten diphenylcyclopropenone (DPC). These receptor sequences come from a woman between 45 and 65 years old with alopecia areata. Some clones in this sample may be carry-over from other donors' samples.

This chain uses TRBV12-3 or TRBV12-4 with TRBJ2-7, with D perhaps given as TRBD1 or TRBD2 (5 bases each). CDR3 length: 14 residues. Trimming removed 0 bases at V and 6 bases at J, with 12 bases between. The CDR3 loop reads CASSLAGSGSEQYF. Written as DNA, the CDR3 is TGTGCCAGCAGTTTAGCCGGCTCAGGGAGCGAGCAGTACTTC.

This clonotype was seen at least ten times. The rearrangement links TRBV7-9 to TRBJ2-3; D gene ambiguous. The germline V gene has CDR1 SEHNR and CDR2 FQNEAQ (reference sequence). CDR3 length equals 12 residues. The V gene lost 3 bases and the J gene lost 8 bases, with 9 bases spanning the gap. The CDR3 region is CASSFDTGTQYF. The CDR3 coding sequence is TGTGCCAGCAGCTTCGACACCGGTACGCAGTATTTT.

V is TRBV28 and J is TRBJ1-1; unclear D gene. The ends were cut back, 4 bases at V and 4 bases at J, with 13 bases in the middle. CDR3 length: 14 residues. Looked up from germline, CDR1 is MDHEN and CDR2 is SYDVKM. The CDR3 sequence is CASSYKGLLTEAFF. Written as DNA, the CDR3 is TGTGCCAGCAGTTACAAAGGGCTGCTCACTGAAGCTTTCTTT.

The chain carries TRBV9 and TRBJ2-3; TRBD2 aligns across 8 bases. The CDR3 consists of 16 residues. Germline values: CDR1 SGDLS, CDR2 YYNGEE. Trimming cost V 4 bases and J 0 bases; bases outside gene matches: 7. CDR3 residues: CASSPLREASTDTQYF. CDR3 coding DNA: TGTGCCAGCAGCCCCCTGCGGGAGGCAAGCACAGATACGCAGTATTTT.

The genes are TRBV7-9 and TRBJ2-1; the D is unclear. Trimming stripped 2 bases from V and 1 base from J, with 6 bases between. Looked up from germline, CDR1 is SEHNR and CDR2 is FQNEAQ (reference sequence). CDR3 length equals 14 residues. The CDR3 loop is CASSLKGSYNEQFF. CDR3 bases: TGTGCCAGCAGCTTAAAGGGTTCCTACAATGAGCAGTTCTTC.

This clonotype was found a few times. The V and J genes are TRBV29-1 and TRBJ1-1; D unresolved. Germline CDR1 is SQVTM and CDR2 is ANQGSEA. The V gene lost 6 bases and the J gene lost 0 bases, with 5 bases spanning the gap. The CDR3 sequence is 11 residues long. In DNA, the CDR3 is TGCAGCGTCCCCATGAACACTGAAGCTTTCTTT. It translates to CSVPMNTEAFF.

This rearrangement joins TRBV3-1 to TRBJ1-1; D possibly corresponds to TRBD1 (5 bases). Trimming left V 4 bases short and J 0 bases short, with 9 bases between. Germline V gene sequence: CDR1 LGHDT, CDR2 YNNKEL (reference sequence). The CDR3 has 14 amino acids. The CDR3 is CASSPRQLNTEAFF. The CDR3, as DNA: TGTGCCAGCAGCCCCCGACAGTTGAACACTGAAGCTTTCTTT. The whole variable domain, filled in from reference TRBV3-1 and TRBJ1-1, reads DTAVSQTPKYLVTQMGNDKSIKCEQNLGHDTMYWYKQDSKKFLKIMFSYNNKELIINETVPNRFSPKSPDKAHLNLHINSLELGDSAVYFCASSPRQLNTEAFFGQGTRLTVV.

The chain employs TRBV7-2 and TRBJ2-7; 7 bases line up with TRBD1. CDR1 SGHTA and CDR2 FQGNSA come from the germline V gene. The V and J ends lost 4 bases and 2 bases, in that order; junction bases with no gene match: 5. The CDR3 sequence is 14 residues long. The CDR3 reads CASSSGTATYEQYF. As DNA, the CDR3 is TGTGCCAGCAGCTCCGGGACAGCAACCTACGAGCAGTACTTC.

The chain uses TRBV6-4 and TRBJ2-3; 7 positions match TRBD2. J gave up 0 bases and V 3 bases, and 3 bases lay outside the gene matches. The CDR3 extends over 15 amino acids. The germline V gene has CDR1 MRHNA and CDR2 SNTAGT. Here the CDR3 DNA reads TGTGCCAGCAGTGAAGCGGGGACTAGCACAGATACGCAGTATTTT. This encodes CASSEAGTSTDTQYF.

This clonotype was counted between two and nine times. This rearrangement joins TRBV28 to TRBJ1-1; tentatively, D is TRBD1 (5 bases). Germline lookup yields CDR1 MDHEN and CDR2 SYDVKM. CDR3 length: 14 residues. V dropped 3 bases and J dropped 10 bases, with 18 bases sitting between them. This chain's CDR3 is CASSFSRDQGGAFF. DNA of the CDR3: TGTGCCAGCAGTTTCTCCCGGGATCAGGGAGGAGCTTTCTTT.

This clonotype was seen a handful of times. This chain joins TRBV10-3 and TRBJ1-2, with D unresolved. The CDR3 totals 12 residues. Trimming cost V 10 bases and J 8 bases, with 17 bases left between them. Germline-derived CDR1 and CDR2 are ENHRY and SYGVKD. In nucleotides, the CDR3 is TGTGCCACCCGTCCTGACTTGGGAGGCTACACCTTC. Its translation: CATRPDLGGYTF.

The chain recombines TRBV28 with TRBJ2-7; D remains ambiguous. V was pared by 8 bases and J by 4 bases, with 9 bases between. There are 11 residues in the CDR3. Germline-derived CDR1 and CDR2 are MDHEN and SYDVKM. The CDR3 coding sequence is TGTGCCAGCCAGCGCGAATACGAGCAGTACTTC. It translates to CASQREYEQYF.

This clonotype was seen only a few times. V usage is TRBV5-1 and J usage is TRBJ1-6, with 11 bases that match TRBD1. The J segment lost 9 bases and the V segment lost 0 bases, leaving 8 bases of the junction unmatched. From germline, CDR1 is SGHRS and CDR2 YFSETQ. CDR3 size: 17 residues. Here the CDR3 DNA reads TGCGCCAGCAGCTTGGAGCCGTCCGGGACAGGGGGTTCACCCCTCCACTTT. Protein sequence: CASSLEPSGTGGSPLHF.

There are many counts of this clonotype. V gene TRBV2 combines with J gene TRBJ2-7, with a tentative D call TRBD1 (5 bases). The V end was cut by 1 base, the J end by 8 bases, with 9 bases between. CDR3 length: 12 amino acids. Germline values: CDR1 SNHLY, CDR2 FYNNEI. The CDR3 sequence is CASSEGQYKQYF. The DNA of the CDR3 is TGTGCCAGCAGTGAAGGACAGTACAAGCAGTACTTC.

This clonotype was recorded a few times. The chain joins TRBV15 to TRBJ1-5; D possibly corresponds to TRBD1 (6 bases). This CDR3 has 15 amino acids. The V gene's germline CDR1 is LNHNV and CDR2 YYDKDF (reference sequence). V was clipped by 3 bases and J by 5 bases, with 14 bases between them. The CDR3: CATSSERDIYQPQHF. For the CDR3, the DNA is TGTGCCACCAGCAGCGAGCGGGACATATATCAGCCCCAGCATTTT.

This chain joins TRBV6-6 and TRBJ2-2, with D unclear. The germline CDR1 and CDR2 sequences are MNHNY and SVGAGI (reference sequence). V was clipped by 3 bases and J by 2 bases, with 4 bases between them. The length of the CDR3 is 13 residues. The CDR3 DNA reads TGTGCCAGCAGTTATCCTAACACCGGGGAGCTGTTTTTT. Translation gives CASSYPNTGELFF.

The CDR3 region is CAITTGEGANVLTF. The DNA for the CDR3 is TGTGCCATCACTACAGGGGAAGGGGCCAACGTCCTGACTTTC. The gene calls are TRBV10-3 and TRBJ2-6; 7 nucleotides agree with TRBD1. Germline CDR1 reads ENHRY; CDR2 reads SYGVKD. This CDR3 comprises 14 residues. V shed 7 bases, J shed 4 bases, and the junction held 4 bases outside the gene matches.

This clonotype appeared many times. The CDR3 DNA reads TGCAGCGTTGACCAGCAGGAGACCCAGTACTTC. Residues: CSVDQQETQYF. The chain joins TRBV29-1 to TRBJ2-5; D unclear. Germline CDR1 is SQVTM and CDR2 is ANQGSEA. V lost 3 bases and J 5 bases, leaving 7 bases between the germline ends. This CDR3 spans 11 amino acids.

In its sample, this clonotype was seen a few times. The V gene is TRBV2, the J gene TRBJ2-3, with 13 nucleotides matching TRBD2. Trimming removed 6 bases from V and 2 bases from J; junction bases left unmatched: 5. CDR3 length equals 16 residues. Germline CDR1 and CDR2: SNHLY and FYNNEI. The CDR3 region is CASSVGLAGITDTQYF. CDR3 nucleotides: TGTGCCAGCAGCGTGGGACTAGCGGGGATCACAGATACGCAGTATTTT.

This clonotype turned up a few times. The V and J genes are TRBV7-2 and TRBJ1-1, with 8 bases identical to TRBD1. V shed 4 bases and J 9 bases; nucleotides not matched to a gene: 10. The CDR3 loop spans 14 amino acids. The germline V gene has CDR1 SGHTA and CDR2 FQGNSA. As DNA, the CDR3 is TGTGCCAGCAGCTCGCCGAGACAGGGGAGTAAAGCTTTCTTT. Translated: CASSSPRQGSKAFF.

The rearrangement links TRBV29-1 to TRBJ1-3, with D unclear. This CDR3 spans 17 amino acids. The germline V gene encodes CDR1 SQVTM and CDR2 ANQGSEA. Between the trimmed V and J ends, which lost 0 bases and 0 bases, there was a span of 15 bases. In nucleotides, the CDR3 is TGCAGCGTTGAAGATCGAACCAGCAACCCCTCTGGAAACACCATATATTTT. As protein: CSVEDRTSNPSGNTIYF.

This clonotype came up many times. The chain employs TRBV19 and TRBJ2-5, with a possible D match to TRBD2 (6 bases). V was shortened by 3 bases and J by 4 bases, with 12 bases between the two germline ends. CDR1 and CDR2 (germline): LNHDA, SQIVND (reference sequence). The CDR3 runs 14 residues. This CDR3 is CASSMRGGGETQYF. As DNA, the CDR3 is TGTGCCAGTAGTATGAGGGGAGGAGGAGAGACCCAGTACTTC. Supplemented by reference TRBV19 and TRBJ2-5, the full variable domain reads DGGITQSPKYLFRKEGQNVTLSCEQNLNHDAMYWYRQDPGQGLRLIYYSQIVNDFQKGDIAEGYSVSREKKESFPLTVTSAQKNPTAFYLCASSMRGGGETQYFGPGTRLLVL.

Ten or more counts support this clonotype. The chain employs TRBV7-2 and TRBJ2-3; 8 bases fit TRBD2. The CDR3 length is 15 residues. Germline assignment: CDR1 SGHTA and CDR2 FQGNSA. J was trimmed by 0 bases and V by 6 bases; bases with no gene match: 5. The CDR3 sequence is CASRVGGGSTDTQYF. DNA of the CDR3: TGTGCCAGCAGAGTCGGGGGGGGGAGCACAGATACGCAGTATTTT.

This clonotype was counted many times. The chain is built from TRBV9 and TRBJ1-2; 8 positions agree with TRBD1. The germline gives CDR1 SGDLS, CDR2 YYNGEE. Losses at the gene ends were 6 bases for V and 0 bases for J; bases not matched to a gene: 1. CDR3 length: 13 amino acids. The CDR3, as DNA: TGTGCCAGCATGGACAGGGCTAACTATGGCTACACCTTC. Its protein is CASMDRANYGYTF.

The CDR3 region is CASSLQLGSTDTQYF. DNA of the CDR3: TGTGCCAGCAGCTTACAACTAGGAAGCACAGATACGCAGTATTTT. The V and J genes are TRBV7-7 and TRBJ2-3; tentative D call: TRBD2 (5 bases). Looked up from germline, CDR1 is SSHAT and CDR2 is FNYEAQ (reference sequence). The CDR3 covers 15 residues. Trimming removed 2 bases at V and 0 bases at J, with 9 bases between.

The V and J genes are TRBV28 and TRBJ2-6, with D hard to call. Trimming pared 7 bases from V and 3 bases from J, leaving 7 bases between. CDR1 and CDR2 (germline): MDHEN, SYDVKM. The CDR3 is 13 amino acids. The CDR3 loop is CASNLDGANVLTF. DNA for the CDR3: TGTGCCAGCAATCTCGATGGGGCCAACGTCCTGACTTTC.